The clone carrying this T cell receptor beta chain was seen more than once but under ten times. The antigen is not known. CDR1 MNHEY and CDR2 SVGAGI come from the germline V gene. V was trimmed by 2 bases and J by 0 bases, leaving 7 bases between them. This CDR3 is built from 14 residues. This sample was taken from a study of T cells after yellow fever vaccination. TCRdb used MiXCR to reprocess the 5' RACE reads, holding one entry per CDR3 protein. The table includes 450,000 to 650,000 distinct CDR3 sequences, 21% detected once. Study-level findings and limits: Primary-vaccination clones mostly resurfaced post-booster (96% CD4, approximately 90% CD8). Though weaker, the secondary response peaked faster, on day 5 versus 15.

The TCR originated in a man in his late teens or twenties who received the YFV17D yellow fever vaccine. Sequenced here: PBMCs, sampled 21 days after the first yellow fever vaccination. V usage is TRBV6-5 and J usage is TRBJ1-1, with unresolved D. This CDR3 is CASSYTRMNTEAFF. The CDR3 DNA sequence: TGTGCCAGCAGTTACACCAGGATGAACACTGAAGCTTTCTTT.